These T cell receptor beta chains were read from a single sample in a study of blood T cells in healthy people across ages. MiXCR was run by TCRdb on the 5' RACE reads, yielding one entry per CDR3 protein. The sample records approximately 880,000 distinct CDR3 sequences, around 48% being singletons. Sequencing was done on a sample of blood. All receptors derive from a man aged 25 to 45 in good health. CDR3s include the opening cysteine and the closing phenylalanine or tryptophan. D genes are given only for firm matches. Clone size is shown for a subset of rows, as once, few, many or a class of expanded clone.

j_gene	abundance	v_gene	d_gene	CDR3aa	CDR3nt
TRBJ1-4	.	TRBV4-2	.	CASSSEVTAEKLFF	TGTGCCAGCTCGAGTGAGGTAACAGCCGAAAAACTGTTTTTT
TRBJ1-6	.	TRBV10-3	.	CAISESPRGMDSPLHF	TGTGCCATCAGTGAGTCTCCAAGGGGCATGGATTCACCCCTCCACTTT
TRBJ1-6	.	TRBV12-3/TRBV12-4	.	CANSFGPSALHF	TGTGCCAACAGTTTTGGCCCCTCAGCCCTCCACTTT
TRBJ2-7	.	TRBV7-2	.	CASSDKREQYF	TGTGCCAGCAGCGACAAACGTGAGCAGTACTTC
TRBJ2-7	.	TRBV29-1	.	CSVVYAGPSSYEQYF	TGCAGCGTTGTTTATGCAGGGCCAAGCTCCTACGAGCAGTACTTC
TRBJ1-5	.	TRBV12-3/TRBV12-4	TRBD1	CASSCGRGISQPQHF	TGTGCCAGCAGTTGCGGCAGGGGGATATCCCAGCCCCAGCATTTT
TRBJ2-1	few	TRBV4-2	.	CASSQGGGARNEQFF	TGTGCCAGCAGCCAAGGAGGGGGGGCCAGGAATGAGCAGTTCTTC
TRBJ1-4	.	TRBV7-6	TRBD1	CASSLAQGAKEKLFF	TGTGCCAGCAGCTTAGCGCAGGGGGCGAAGGAAAAACTGTTTTTT
TRBJ2-3	few	TRBV6-2/TRBV6-3	.	CASSGLVSTDTQYF	TGTGCCAGCAGTGGTCTTGTTAGCACAGATACGCAGTATTTT
TRBJ2-7	.	TRBV4-1	TRBD1	CASSPQPGQATYEQYF	TGCGCCAGCAGCCCCCAACCGGGACAGGCGACCTACGAGCAGTACTTC
TRBJ2-3	few	TRBV4-3	.	CASSQGTLDTQYF	TGCGCCAGCAGCCAAGGGACCCTCGATACGCAGTATTTT
TRBJ1-1	.	TRBV19	.	CASSMDASYTEAFF	TGTGCCAGTAGTATGGACGCGAGCTACACTGAAGCTTTCTTT
TRBJ2-7	.	TRBV7-9	.	CASLREVNYEQYF	TGTGCCAGCCTTAGAGAGGTTAACTACGAGCAGTACTTC
TRBJ1-1	few	TRBV20-1	.	CSASAGQTYEAEAFF	TGCAGTGCTAGCGCGGGACAAACATATGAGGCTGAAGCTTTCTTT
TRBJ2-2	.	TRBV5-1	TRBD1	CASIDHPGQVYTGELFF	TGCGCCAGCATCGATCACCCGGGACAGGTGTACACCGGGGAGCTGTTTTTT
TRBJ2-7	few	TRBV7-3	.	CASSLSRDNEQYF	TGTGCCAGCAGCTTAAGTCGTGATAACGAGCAGTACTTC
TRBJ2-5	.	TRBV24-1	.	CATSDWTDSKETQYF	TGTGCCACCAGTGATTGGACAGATTCGAAAGAGACCCAGTACTTC
TRBJ2-3	once	TRBV3-1	TRBD2	CASSQPDSGGSTDTQYF	TGTGCCAGCAGCCAACCTGATAGCGGGGGGAGCACAGATACGCAGTATTTT
TRBJ2-7	few	TRBV24-1	.	CATSDPVRAPGEQYF	TGTGCCACCAGTGACCCCGTACGGGCCCCTGGCGAGCAGTACTTC
TRBJ2-5	.	TRBV4-1	TRBD2	CASSQADPGLAGAQYF	TGCGCCAGCAGCCAAGCTGACCCGGGACTAGCGGGCGCGCAGTACTTC